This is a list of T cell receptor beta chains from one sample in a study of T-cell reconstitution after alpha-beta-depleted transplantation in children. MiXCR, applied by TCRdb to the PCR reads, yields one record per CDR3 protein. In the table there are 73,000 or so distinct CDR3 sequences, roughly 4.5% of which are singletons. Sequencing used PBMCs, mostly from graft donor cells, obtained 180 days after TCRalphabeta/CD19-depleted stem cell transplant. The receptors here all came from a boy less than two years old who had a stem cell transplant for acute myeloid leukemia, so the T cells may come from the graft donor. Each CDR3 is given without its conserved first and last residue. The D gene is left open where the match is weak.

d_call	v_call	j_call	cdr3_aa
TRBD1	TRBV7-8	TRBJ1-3	ASSRDRASGNTIY
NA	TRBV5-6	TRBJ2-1	ASSLADDQQGQNEQF
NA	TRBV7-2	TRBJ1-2	ASSLAGLQGRAYT
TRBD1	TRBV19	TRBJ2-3	ASSLEGLDRALLDTQY
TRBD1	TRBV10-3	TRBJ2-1	AISTDRVPYNEQF
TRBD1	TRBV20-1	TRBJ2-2	SARVDRGTGELF
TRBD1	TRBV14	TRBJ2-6	ASSQDRYSGANVLT
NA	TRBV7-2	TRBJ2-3	ASSFPPGRTDTQY
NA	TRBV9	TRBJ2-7	ASSVEGRYEQY
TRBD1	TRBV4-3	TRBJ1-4	ASSPTPGQGKEEKLF
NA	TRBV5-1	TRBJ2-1	ASSSAGTYNEQF
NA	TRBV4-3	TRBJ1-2	ASSQEGGRNYGYT
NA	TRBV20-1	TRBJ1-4	SASRDKELF
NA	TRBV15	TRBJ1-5	ATSRDRGALQPQH
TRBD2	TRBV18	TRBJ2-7	ASSPTRLAGSYEQY
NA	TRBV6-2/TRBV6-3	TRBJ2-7	ASSGDYYEQY
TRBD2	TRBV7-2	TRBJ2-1	ASSYRLAGALISYNEQF